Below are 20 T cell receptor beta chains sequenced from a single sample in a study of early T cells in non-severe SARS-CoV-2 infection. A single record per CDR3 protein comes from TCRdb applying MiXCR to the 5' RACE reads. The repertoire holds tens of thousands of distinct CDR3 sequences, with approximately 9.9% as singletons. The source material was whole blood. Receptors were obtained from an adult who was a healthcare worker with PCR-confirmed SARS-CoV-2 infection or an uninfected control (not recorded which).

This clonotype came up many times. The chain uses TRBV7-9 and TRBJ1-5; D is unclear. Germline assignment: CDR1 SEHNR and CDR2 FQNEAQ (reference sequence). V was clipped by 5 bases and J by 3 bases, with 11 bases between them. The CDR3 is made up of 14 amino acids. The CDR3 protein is CASSRGGDNQPQHF. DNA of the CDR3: TGTGCCAGCAGCCGTGGTGGAGACAATCAGCCCCAGCATTTT.

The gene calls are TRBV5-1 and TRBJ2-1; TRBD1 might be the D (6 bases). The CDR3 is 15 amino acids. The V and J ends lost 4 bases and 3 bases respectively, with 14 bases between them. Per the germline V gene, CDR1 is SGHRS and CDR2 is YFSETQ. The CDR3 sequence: CASSRDTQSYNEQFF. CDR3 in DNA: TGCGCCAGCAGCCGGGACACCCAAAGCTACAATGAGCAGTTCTTC.

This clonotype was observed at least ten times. CDR3 protein: CASSPSGLASEQYF. The DNA of the CDR3 is TGTGCCAGCAGCCCTTCCGGACTAGCATCCGAGCAGTACTTC. The chain joins TRBV7-3 to TRBJ2-7; 8 bases are shared with TRBD2. The V and J ends lost 5 bases and 6 bases, in that order; junction bases with no gene match: 9. The germline CDR1 and CDR2 sequences are SGHTA and FQGTGA. The CDR3 loop spans 14 amino acids.

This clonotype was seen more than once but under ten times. CDR3 coding DNA: TGTGCCAGCAGTGACTCGACTACTCACGCCGGGGAGCTGTTTTTT. Amino acid sequence: CASSDSTTHAGELFF. This sequence joins TRBV6-4 and TRBJ2-2, with D possibly matching TRBD2 (5 bases). Deletions cut 0 bases from V and 6 bases from J, with 11 bases between. The germline CDR1 and CDR2 sequences are MRHNA and SNTAGT. The CDR3 covers 15 residues.

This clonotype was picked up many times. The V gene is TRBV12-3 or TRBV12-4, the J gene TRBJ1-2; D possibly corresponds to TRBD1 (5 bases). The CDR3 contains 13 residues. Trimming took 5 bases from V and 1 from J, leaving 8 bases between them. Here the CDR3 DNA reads TGTGCCAGCAGTGCGAGGGGTAACTATGGCTACACCTTC. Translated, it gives CASSARGNYGYTF.

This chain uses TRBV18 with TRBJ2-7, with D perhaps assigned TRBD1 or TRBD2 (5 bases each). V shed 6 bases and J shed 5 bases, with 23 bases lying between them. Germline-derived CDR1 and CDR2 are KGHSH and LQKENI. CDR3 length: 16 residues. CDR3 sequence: CASSPGIGATGNEQYF. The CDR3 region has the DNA TGTGCCAGCTCCCCGGGGATAGGGGCGACGGGGAACGAGCAGTACTTC.

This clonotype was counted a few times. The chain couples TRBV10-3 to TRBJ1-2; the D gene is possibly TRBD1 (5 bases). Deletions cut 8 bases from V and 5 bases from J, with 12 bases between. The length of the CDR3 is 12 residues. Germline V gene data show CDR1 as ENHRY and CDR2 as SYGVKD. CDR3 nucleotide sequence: TGTGCCATCTTTGAACAGGAATATGGCTACACCTTC. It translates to CAIFEQEYGYTF.

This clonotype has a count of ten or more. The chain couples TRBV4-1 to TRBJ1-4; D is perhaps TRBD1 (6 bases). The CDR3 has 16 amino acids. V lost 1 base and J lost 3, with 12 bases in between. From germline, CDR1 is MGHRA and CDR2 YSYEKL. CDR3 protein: CASSQVSGAANEKLFF. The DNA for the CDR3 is TGCGCCAGCAGCCAAGTATCGGGGGCAGCTAATGAAAAACTGTTTTTT.

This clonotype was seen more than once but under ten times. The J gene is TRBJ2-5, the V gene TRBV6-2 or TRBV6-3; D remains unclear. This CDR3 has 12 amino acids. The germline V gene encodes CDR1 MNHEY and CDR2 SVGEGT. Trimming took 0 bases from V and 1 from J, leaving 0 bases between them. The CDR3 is CASSYSQETQYF. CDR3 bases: TGTGCCAGCAGTTACTCCCAAGAGACCCAGTACTTC.

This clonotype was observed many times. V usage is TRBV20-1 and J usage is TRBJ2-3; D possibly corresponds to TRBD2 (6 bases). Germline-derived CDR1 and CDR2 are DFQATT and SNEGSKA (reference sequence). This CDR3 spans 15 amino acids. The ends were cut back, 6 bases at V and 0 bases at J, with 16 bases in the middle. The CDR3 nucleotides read TGCAGTGCGAGCGGCGGGACCACCAGCACAGATACGCAGTATTTT. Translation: CSASGGTTSTDTQYF.

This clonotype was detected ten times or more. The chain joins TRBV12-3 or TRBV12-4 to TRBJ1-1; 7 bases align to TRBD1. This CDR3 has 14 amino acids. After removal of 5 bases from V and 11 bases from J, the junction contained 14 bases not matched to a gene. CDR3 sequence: CASSNRVEGARAFF. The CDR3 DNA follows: TGTGCCAGCAGTAACCGGGTGGAGGGGGCGCGGGCTTTCTTT.

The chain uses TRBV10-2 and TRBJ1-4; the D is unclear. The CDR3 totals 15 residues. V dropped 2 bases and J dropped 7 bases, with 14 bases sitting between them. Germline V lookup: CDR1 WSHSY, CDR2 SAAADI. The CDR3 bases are TGCGCCAGCAGTGAGCCTGACGAGCTAGGTGAAAAACTGTTTTTT. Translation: CASSEPDELGEKLFF.

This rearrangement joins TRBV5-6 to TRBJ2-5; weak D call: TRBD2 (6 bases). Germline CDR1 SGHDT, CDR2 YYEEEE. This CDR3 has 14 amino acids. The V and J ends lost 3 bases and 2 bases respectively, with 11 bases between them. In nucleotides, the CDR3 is TGTGCCAGCAGCTACACTAGCTCGCAAGAGACCCAGTACTTC. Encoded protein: CASSYTSSQETQYF.

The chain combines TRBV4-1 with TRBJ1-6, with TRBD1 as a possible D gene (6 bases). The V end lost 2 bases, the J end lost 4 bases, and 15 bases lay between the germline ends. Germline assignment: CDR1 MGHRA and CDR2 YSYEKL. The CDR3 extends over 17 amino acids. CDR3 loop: CASSQHFKQGYNSPLHF. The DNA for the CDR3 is TGCGCCAGCAGCCAACACTTTAAACAGGGTTATAATTCACCCCTCCACTTT.

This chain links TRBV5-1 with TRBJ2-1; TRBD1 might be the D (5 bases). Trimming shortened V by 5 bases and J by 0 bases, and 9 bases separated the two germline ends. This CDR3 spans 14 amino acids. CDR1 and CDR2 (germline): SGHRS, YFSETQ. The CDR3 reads CASSSQGSYNEQFF. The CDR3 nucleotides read TGCGCCAGCAGTTCGCAGGGCTCCTACAATGAGCAGTTCTTC.

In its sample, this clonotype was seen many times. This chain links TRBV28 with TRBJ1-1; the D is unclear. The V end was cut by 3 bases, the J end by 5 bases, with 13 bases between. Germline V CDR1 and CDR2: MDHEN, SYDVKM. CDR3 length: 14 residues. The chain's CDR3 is CASSLAGRRTEAFF. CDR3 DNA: TGTGCCAGCAGTTTGGCGGGGAGGAGGACTGAAGCTTTCTTT.

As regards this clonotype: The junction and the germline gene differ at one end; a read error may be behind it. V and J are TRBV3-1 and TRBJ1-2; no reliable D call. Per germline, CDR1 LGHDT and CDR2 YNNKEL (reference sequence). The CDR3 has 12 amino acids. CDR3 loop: CASSQDRTGTYF. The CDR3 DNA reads TGTGCCAGCAGCCAAGATAGGACGGGTACTTACTTC.

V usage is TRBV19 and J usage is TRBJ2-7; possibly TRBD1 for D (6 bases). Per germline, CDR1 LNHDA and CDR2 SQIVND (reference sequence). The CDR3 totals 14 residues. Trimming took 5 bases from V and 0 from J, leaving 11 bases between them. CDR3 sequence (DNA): TGTGCCAGTAGTGTCCGGGACAACTCCTACGAGCAGTACTTC. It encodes CASSVRDNSYEQYF.

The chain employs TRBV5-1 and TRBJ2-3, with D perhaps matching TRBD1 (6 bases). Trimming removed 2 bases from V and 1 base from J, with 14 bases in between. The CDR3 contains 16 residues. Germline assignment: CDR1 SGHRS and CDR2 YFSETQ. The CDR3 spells CASSFPGAGGTDTQYF. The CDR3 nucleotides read TGCGCCAGCAGCTTCCCAGGGGCAGGGGGCACAGATACGCAGTATTTT.

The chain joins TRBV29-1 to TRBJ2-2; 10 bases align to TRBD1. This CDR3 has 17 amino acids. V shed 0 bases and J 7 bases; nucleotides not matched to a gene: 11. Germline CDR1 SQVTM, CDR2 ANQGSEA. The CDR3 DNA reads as TGCAGCGTTGAAGAACCCGACAGGGGGCGATCCATCGGGGAGCTGTTTTTT. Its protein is CSVEEPDRGRSIGELFF.